These T cell receptor beta chains were read from a single sample in a study of tumor-infiltrating lymphocytes in oesophageal squamous cell carcinoma. TCRdb passed the PCR reads through MiXCR, listing each CDR3 protein once. This sample has under 20,000 distinct CDR3 sequences, with 40% to 45% found just once. Sequencing was done on a sample of esophageal tumor tissue. Receptors were obtained from a male donor with esophageal squamous cell carcinoma. CDR3s include the opening cysteine and the closing phenylalanine or tryptophan. The D gene is left open where the match is weak. Size is stated for part of the rows, as once, few or many counts, or as a class when the clone is expanded.

few,TRBD1,TRBV24-1,TRBJ2-2,TGTGCCACCAGTGACACCCCGGGACAGGGCCACACCGGGGAGCTGTTTTTT,CATSDTPGQGHTGELFF
-,-,TRBV7-2,TRBJ2-1,TGTGCCAGCAATCTAGCCGGAAGCTCCTACAATGAGCAGTTCTTC,CASNLAGSSYNEQFF
medium-sized,TRBD2,TRBV7-3,TRBJ2-7,TGTGCCAGCAGCTCCCTAGCGGGGGGGCGCGAGCAGTACTTC,CASSSLAGGREQYF
-,TRBD2,TRBV13,TRBJ2-5,TGTGCCAGCAGCCCACCACGGGGTTCAGGACTAGTAAAGTTCTTC,CASSPPRGSGLVKFF
medium-sized,-,TRBV7-9,TRBJ2-3,TGTGCCAGCAGCTTAGGGCGGGGAAGAAGGACAGATACGCAGTATTTT,CASSLGRGRRTDTQYF
-,-,TRBV7-8,TRBJ2-7,TGTGCCAGCAGCTTTGCCGGGGGCAGACTCTACGAGCAGTACTTC,CASSFAGGRLYEQYF
-,-,TRBV6-1,TRBJ2-1,TGTGCCAGCAGTTCGTTCAGGGTGGATACGCAGTTCTTC,CASSSFRVDTQFF
many,-,TRBV11-2,TRBJ2-7,TGTGCCAGCAGGAAGACTAGGGAGGGGGCTTACTACGAGCAGTACTTC,CASRKTREGAYYEQYF
-,-,TRBV7-3,TRBJ2-1,TGTGCCAGCAGCCCCGGACTTGGTTACAATGAGCAGTTCTTC,CASSPGLGYNEQFF
many,-,TRBV7-8,TRBJ2-3,TGTGCCAGCAGCAAGGGGACTGCCAGGGGAGATACGCAGTATTTT,CASSKGTARGDTQYF